The T cell receptor beta chain described here comes from a study of naive and memory T cell subsets. This clonotype was seen ten or more times. No antigen is known for it. Both TRBC1 and TRBC2 were covered by a beta constant-region primer of two equimolar oligonucleotides. TCRdb fed the UMI-ligation and nested PCR reads into MiXCR, producing one record per CDR3 protein. The sample yields some 100,000 distinct CDR3 sequences, roughly 7% seen once. After the first PCR, alpha and beta chain libraries were processed separately. CMV status came from CD4+ IFNgamma after overnight CMV lysate stimulation. Cells stained for CD3, CD4, CD8, CD45RA and CD27 were sorted into four subsets. Deletions cut 9 bases from V and 4 bases from J, with 7 bases between. Germline assignment: CDR1 KGHDR and CDR2 SFDVKD. The CDR3 loop spans 11 amino acids. Study-wide points: Over 85% of naive TCR sequences appeared only once after error correction, unlike memory subsets.

Specimen: central memory CD4+ T cells from blood. This clonotype was sampled from a human donor in good health. This chain joins TRBV24-1 and TRBJ2-3; tentative D call: TRBD1 (5 bases). The CDR3 here is CATGASDTQYF. The CDR3 nucleotides read TGTGCCACCGGGGCGTCAGATACGCAGTATTTT.